This T cell receptor beta chain was sequenced during a study of cytomegalovirus exposure and HLA in healthy donors. This CDR3 contains 14 residues. The germline gives CDR1 MDHEN, CDR2 SYDVKM. Trimming took 7 bases from V and 7 from J, leaving 16 bases between them. Generated by immunoSEQ multiplex PCR, the TCRdb table keeps only in-frame clones and is missing some. The table shows about 280,000 clones, with roughly 90% occurring only once. The sample comprised PBMCs. The chain links TRBV28 to TRBJ1-4; D might be TRBD1 (6 bases). The clonotype was recovered from a woman in her late teens or twenties in good health and CMV-seronegative. CDR3 in DNA: TGTGCCAGCAAAAGGGGGGGCGCAGGTGAAAAACTGTTTTTT. It translates to CASKRGGAGEKLFF.